This is a list of T cell receptor beta chains from one sample in a study of blood T cell repertoires in COVID-19. Some clones are missing from TCRdb's copy, which holds only in-frame ones; the method was immunoSEQ multiplex PCR. There are roughly 300,000 clones in the sample; approximately 91% occur only once, and about 2.2% lies in the top ten. Sequences were obtained from peripheral blood. These receptors all stem from a woman aged 25 to 45 with COVID-19, enrolled during active disease. Each CDR3 is given with its conserved first and last residue. The D gene is left open where the match is weak. Rows give clone size only sometimes, using once, few, many, or a class for an expanded clone.

j_call: TRBJ2-5; v_call: TRBV30; cdr3_length: 15; clone_size: NA; d_call: NA; cdr3_aa: CAWGRTGGQKETQYF; cdr3_nt: TGTGCCTGGGGGAGGACTGGGGGACAAAAAGAGACCCAGTACTTC
j_call: TRBJ2-1; v_call: TRBV7-9; cdr3_length: 16; clone_size: NA; d_call: TRBD2; cdr3_aa: CASSLTGLAENNEQFF; cdr3_nt: TGTGCCAGCAGCTTAACTGGGCTAGCGGAAAACAATGAGCAGTTCTTC
j_call: TRBJ1-5; v_call: TRBV9; cdr3_length: 14; clone_size: NA; d_call: NA; cdr3_aa: CASSVGQANQPQHF; cdr3_nt: TGTGCCAGCAGCGTAGGTCAGGCCAATCAGCCCCAGCATTTT
j_call: TRBJ1-1; v_call: TRBV3-1/TRBV3-2; cdr3_length: 13; clone_size: NA; d_call: NA; cdr3_aa: CASSRVDLTEAFF; cdr3_nt: TGTGCCAGCTCCAGGGTTGATTTGACTGAAGCTTTCTTT
j_call: TRBJ1-1; v_call: TRBV7-6; cdr3_length: 15; clone_size: NA; d_call: NA; cdr3_aa: CASSPRQAGQTEAFF; cdr3_nt: TGTGCCAGCAGCCCGAGACAGGCTGGTCAGACTGAAGCTTTCTTT
j_call: TRBJ1-5; v_call: TRBV6-5; cdr3_length: 15; clone_size: NA; d_call: NA; cdr3_aa: CASSQGGYLDQPQHF; cdr3_nt: TGTGCCAGCAGCCAAGGCGGTTACCTAGATCAGCCCCAGCATTTT
j_call: TRBJ2-7; v_call: TRBV19; cdr3_length: 14; clone_size: once; d_call: TRBD1; cdr3_aa: CASGKGQGAPEQYF; cdr3_nt: TGTGCCAGTGGAAAGGGACAGGGGGCCCCCGAGCAGTACTTC
j_call: TRBJ2-7; v_call: TRBV24-1; cdr3_length: 14; clone_size: NA; d_call: TRBD2; cdr3_aa: CATRQGSGSYEQYF; cdr3_nt: TGTGCCACCAGGCAGGGTAGCGGGAGCTACGAGCAGTACTTC
j_call: TRBJ1-2; v_call: TRBV6-5; cdr3_length: 15; clone_size: NA; d_call: NA; cdr3_aa: CASSYSGRVRSGYTF; cdr3_nt: TGTGCCAGCAGTTACTCGGGCAGGGTGCGTTCTGGCTACACCTTC
j_call: TRBJ1-1; v_call: TRBV11-2; cdr3_length: 15; clone_size: NA; d_call: NA; cdr3_aa: CASSLGGHRNTEAFF; cdr3_nt: TGTGCCAGCAGCTTAGGGGGGCACAGGAACACTGAAGCTTTCTTT
j_call: TRBJ2-7; v_call: TRBV3-1/TRBV3-2; cdr3_length: 15; clone_size: NA; d_call: TRBD1; cdr3_aa: CASSQGDRDSYEQYF; cdr3_nt: TGTGCCAGCAGCCAAGGGGACAGGGATTCCTACGAGCAGTACTTC
j_call: TRBJ1-5; v_call: TRBV6-5; cdr3_length: 15; clone_size: few; d_call: NA; cdr3_aa: CASSLGAGQGKPQHF; cdr3_nt: TGTGCCAGCAGTTTAGGAGCAGGGCAAGGGAAGCCCCAGCATTTT
j_call: TRBJ1-5; v_call: TRBV3-1/TRBV3-2; cdr3_length: 13; clone_size: NA; d_call: NA; cdr3_aa: CASSQGRSQPQHF; cdr3_nt: TGTGCCAGCAGCCAGGGGAGAAGTCAGCCCCAGCATTTT
j_call: TRBJ2-2; v_call: TRBV2; cdr3_length: 13; clone_size: few; d_call: NA; cdr3_aa: CASSEGATGELFF; cdr3_nt: TGTGCCAGCAGTGAGGGGGCGACCGGGGAGCTGTTTTTT
j_call: TRBJ1-2; v_call: TRBV30; cdr3_length: 15; clone_size: many; d_call: TRBD1; cdr3_aa: CAWSKGTGGSYGYTF; cdr3_nt: TGTGCCTGGAGTAAGGGGACAGGGGGTTCCTATGGCTACACCTTC
j_call: TRBJ2-1; v_call: TRBV19; cdr3_length: 13; clone_size: NA; d_call: TRBD2; cdr3_aa: CASRPGGHNEQFF; cdr3_nt: TGTGCCAGTAGGCCGGGGGGGCACAATGAGCAGTTCTTC
j_call: TRBJ2-1; v_call: TRBV11-2; cdr3_length: 16; clone_size: NA; d_call: TRBD2; cdr3_aa: CASSPQSGSSYNEQFF; cdr3_nt: TGTGCCAGCAGCCCCCAGAGCGGGAGCTCCTACAATGAGCAGTTCTTC
j_call: TRBJ1-6; v_call: TRBV7-2; cdr3_length: 15; clone_size: NA; d_call: NA; cdr3_aa: CASSLQGFYNSPLHF; cdr3_nt: TGTGCCAGCAGCTTGCAGGGATTCTATAATTCACCCCTCCACTTT
j_call: TRBJ2-3; v_call: TRBV30; cdr3_length: 17; clone_size: NA; d_call: TRBD2; cdr3_aa: CAWSVRVGLAGSDTQYF; cdr3_nt: TGTGCCTGGAGTGTGAGGGTGGGACTAGCGGGTTCAGATACGCAGTATTTT
j_call: TRBJ1-5; v_call: TRBV27; cdr3_length: 15; clone_size: NA; d_call: TRBD1; cdr3_aa: CASSQWGQVNQPQHF; cdr3_nt: TGTGCCAGCAGTCAGTGGGGACAGGTCAATCAGCCCCAGCATTTT
j_call: TRBJ2-1; v_call: TRBV15; cdr3_length: 13; clone_size: NA; d_call: NA; cdr3_aa: CATSTRLVDEQFF; cdr3_nt: TGTGCCACCAGCACTCGACTAGTGGATGAGCAGTTCTTC
j_call: TRBJ1-3; v_call: TRBV7-2; cdr3_length: 15; clone_size: NA; d_call: NA; cdr3_aa: CASSLGPGAGNTIYF; cdr3_nt: TGTGCCAGCAGCTTAGGGCCGGGAGCAGGAAACACCATATATTTT
j_call: TRBJ1-2; v_call: TRBV5-1; cdr3_length: 16; clone_size: NA; d_call: NA; cdr3_aa: CASSLYVGSQHYGYTF; cdr3_nt: TGCGCCAGCAGCTTGTATGTGGGGAGTCAACACTATGGCTACACCTTC
j_call: TRBJ1-5; v_call: TRBV30; cdr3_length: 13; clone_size: NA; d_call: NA; cdr3_aa: CAWRTGGNQPQHF; cdr3_nt: TGTGCCTGGAGGACAGGTGGCAATCAGCCCCAGCATTTT
j_call: TRBJ2-1; v_call: TRBV19; cdr3_length: 13; clone_size: once; d_call: NA; cdr3_aa: CASTTGPNNEQFF; cdr3_nt: TGTGCCAGTACCACAGGGCCGAACAATGAGCAGTTCTTC
j_call: TRBJ2-2; v_call: TRBV6-5; cdr3_length: 15; clone_size: NA; d_call: NA; cdr3_aa: CASRPDRANTGELFF; cdr3_nt: TGTGCCAGCAGACCTGACAGAGCGAACACCGGGGAGCTGTTTTTT
j_call: TRBJ1-5; v_call: TRBV5-1; cdr3_length: 15; clone_size: NA; d_call: NA; cdr3_aa: CASSFDSDSNQPQHF; cdr3_nt: TGCGCCAGCAGCTTCGACAGCGATAGCAATCAGCCCCAGCATTTT
j_call: TRBJ2-1; v_call: TRBV9; cdr3_length: 15; clone_size: NA; d_call: NA; cdr3_aa: CASSVEGTLGNEQFF; cdr3_nt: TGTGCCAGCAGCGTAGAGGGGACTCTCGGCAATGAGCAGTTCTTC
j_call: TRBJ2-3; v_call: TRBV21-1; cdr3_length: 15; clone_size: NA; d_call: NA; cdr3_aa: CASSRTSGVTDTQYF; cdr3_nt: TGTGCCAGCAGCAGGACTAGCGGGGTAACAGATACGCAGTATTTT
j_call: TRBJ2-7; v_call: TRBV5-6; cdr3_length: 15; clone_size: NA; d_call: TRBD1; cdr3_aa: CASSYFGQGIYEQYF; cdr3_nt: TGTGCCAGCAGCTACTTCGGACAGGGAATCTACGAGCAGTACTTC
j_call: TRBJ1-1; v_call: TRBV6-5; cdr3_length: 14; clone_size: NA; d_call: NA; cdr3_aa: CASSFSFSNTEAFF; cdr3_nt: TGTGCCAGCAGTTTTAGCTTTTCGAACACTGAAGCTTTCTTT
j_call: TRBJ1-2; v_call: TRBV5-1; cdr3_length: 13; clone_size: NA; d_call: NA; cdr3_aa: CASSLDGGNGYTF; cdr3_nt: TGCGCCAGCAGCTTGGACGGGGGGAATGGCTACACCTTC
j_call: TRBJ2-7; v_call: TRBV20-1; cdr3_length: 12; clone_size: NA; d_call: TRBD1; cdr3_aa: CSASNRGYEQYF; cdr3_nt: TGCAGTGCTAGTAACAGGGGTTACGAGCAGTACTTC
j_call: TRBJ2-1; v_call: TRBV19; cdr3_length: 17; clone_size: NA; d_call: TRBD1; cdr3_aa: CASSIGQGVSSYNEQFF; cdr3_nt: TGTGCCAGTAGTATAGGGCAGGGGGTTAGCTCCTACAATGAGCAGTTCTTC
j_call: TRBJ2-1; v_call: TRBV19; cdr3_length: 17; clone_size: NA; d_call: NA; cdr3_aa: CASSIVSGESSYNEQFF; cdr3_nt: TGTGCCAGTAGTATAGTTTCAGGGGAAAGCTCCTACAATGAGCAGTTCTTC
j_call: TRBJ1-1; v_call: TRBV5-4; cdr3_length: 18; clone_size: NA; d_call: TRBD1; cdr3_aa: CASSAPRGTGGMNTEAFF; cdr3_nt: TGTGCCAGCAGCGCCCCTCGGGGGACAGGGGGGATGAACACTGAAGCTTTCTTT
j_call: TRBJ2-7; v_call: TRBV7-3; cdr3_length: 15; clone_size: once; d_call: TRBD1; cdr3_aa: CASSLNGGQGHEQYF; cdr3_nt: TGTGCCAGCAGCTTAAACGGGGGACAGGGCCACGAGCAGTACTTC